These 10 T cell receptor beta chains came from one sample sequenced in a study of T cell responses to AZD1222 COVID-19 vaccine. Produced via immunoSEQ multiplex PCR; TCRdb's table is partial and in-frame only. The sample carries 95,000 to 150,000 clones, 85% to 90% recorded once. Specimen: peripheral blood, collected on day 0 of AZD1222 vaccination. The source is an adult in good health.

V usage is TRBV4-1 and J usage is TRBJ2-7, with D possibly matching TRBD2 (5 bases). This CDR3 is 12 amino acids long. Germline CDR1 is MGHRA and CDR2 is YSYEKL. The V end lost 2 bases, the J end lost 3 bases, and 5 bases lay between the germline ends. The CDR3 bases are TGCGCCAGCAGCCAAAGCGGCTACGAGCAGTACTTC. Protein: CASSQSGYEQYF.

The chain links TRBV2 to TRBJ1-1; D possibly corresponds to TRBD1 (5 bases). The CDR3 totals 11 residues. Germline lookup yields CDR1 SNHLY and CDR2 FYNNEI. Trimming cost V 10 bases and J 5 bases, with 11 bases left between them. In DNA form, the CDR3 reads TGTGCCATCGACGGGGGGACTGAAGCTTTCTTT. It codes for CAIDGGTEAFF.

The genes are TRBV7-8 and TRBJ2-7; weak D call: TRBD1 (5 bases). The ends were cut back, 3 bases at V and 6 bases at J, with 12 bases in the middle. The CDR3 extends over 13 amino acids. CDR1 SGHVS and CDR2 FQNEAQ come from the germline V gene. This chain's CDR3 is CASSFLTTVEQYF. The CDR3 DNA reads TGTGCCAGCAGCTTCTTAACGACAGTCGAGCAGTACTTC.

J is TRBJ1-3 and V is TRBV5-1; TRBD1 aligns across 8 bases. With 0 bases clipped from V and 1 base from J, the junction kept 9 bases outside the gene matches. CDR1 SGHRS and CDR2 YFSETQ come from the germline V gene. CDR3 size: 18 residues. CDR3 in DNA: TGCGCCAGCAGCTTGGCCCCCAGGGGGCTGGAATCTGGAAACACCATATATTTT. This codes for CASSLAPRGLESGNTIYF.

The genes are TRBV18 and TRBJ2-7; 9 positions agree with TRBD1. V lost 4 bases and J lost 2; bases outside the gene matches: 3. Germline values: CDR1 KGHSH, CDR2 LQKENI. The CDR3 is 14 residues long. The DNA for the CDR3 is TGTGCCAGCTCACACCGGGACAGGGCCTACGAGCAGTACTTC. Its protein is CASSHRDRAYEQYF.

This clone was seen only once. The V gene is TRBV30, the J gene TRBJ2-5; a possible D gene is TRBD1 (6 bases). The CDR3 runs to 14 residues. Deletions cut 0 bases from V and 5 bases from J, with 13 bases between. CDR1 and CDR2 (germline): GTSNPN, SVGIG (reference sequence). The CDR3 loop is CAWSVHRVSETQYF. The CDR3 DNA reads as TGTGCCTGGAGTGTCCACAGGGTGAGCGAGACCCAGTACTTC.

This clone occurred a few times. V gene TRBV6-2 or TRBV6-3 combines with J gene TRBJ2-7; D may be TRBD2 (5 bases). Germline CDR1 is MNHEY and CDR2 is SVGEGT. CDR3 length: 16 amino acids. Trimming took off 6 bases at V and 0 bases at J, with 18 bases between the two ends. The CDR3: CASSSQLGIISYEQYF. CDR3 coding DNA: TGTGCCAGCAGCTCACAACTAGGGATCATCTCCTACGAGCAGTACTTC.

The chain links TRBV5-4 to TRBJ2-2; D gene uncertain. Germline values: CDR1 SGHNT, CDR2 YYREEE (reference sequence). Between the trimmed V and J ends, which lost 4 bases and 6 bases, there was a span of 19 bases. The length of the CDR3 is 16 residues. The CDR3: CASSPTERSVSGELFF. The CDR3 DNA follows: TGTGCCAGCAGCCCCACGGAGAGGTCGGTATCCGGGGAGCTGTTTTTT.

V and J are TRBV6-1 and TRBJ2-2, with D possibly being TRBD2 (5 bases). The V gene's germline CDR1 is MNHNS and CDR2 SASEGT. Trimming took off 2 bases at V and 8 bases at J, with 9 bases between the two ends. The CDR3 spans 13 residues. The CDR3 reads CASSESRGGELFF. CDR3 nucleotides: TGTGCCAGCAGTGAATCACGCGGGGGGGAGCTGTTTTTT.

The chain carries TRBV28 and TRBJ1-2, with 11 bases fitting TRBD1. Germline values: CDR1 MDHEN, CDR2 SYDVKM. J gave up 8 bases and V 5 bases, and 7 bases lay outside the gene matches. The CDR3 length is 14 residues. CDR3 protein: CASSIPGQGGGYTF. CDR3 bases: TGTGCCAGCAGTATTCCGGGACAGGGGGGCGGCTACACCTTC.